This T cell receptor beta chain was identified during a study of cytotoxic CD8 clonotypes in ibrutinib-treated CLL. At the level of the study: Overall, about 25 responses were partial and 2 complete; following median roughly 72 months, around 15 patients stayed remitted and 12 progressed.

Sequencing was performed with immunoSEQ multiplex PCR; in TCRdb, only in-frame clones are kept and a portion is missing. The repertoire includes 150,000 or so clones, approximately 80% of them detected once, and under 35% sits in the top ten. Study results and caveats: Clonality measured at baseline exceeded age-matched healthy donors, tracking circulating CD8+ T-cell counts.

Concerning this clone: Its antigen remains unknown.

Sequencing used PBMCs, obtained after 12 months of ibrutinib treatment. The origin of this receptor is a human donor with chronic lymphocytic leukemia.

The DNA of the CDR3 is TGTGCCACCTCGTTTTCTTTCGGACAGGGATATCAGCCCCAGCATTTT. Its translation is CATSFSFGQGYQPQHF. The rearrangement links TRBV28 to TRBJ1-5; TRBD1 agrees at 8 bases. The CDR3 consists of 16 residues. Looked up from germline, CDR1 is MDHEN and CDR2 is SYDVKM. V trimming: 10 bases; J trimming: 5 bases; junction bases outside the gene matches: 16.